The clone carrying this T cell receptor beta chain has more than one count but fewer than ten. Antigen unknown. The sample belongs to a study of cytomegalovirus exposure and HLA in healthy donors. Findings and limits, study-wide: TCR beta sequences numbering 15,000 to 20,000 were associated with HLA alleles at 0.05 false discovery rate in a later analysis. Presence/absence analyses assumed roughly uniform sequencing depth across donors.

Germline V lookup: CDR1 KGHSH, CDR2 LQKENI. This CDR3 contains 14 residues. V shed 4 bases and J shed 4 bases, with 12 bases lying between them. The study ran its PCR with 60 Vbeta and 13 Jbeta primers. Here immunoSEQ multiplex PCR was the method, and the copy in TCRdb shows in-frame clones only, minus some. The sample records approximately 120,000 clones, about 83% being singletons. Sequencing was done on a sample of PBMCs. The chain couples TRBV18 to TRBJ2-3; D perhaps matches TRBD1 (6 bases). This receptor was taken from a man in his thirties or forties in good health and CMV-seronegative. The CDR3, as DNA: TGTGCCAGCTCACTCAGGGGTTGGGCAGATACGCAGTATTTT. This encodes CASSLRGWADTQYF.